A selection of T cell receptor beta chains follows, all from one sample in a study of T cell responses to AZD1222 COVID-19 vaccine. Here immunoSEQ multiplex PCR was the method, and the copy in TCRdb shows in-frame clones only, minus some. The table records 95,000 to 110,000 clones, 90% to 95% of them present only once. The material sequenced was peripheral blood, taken 28 days after the second AZD1222 dose. The receptors originated from an adult who received the AZD1222 COVID-19 vaccine. CDR3s include the opening cysteine and the closing phenylalanine or tryptophan. D genes are given only for firm matches. Size values are once, few and many counts, or a class for expanded clones, and some rows have none.

.	.	TRBV6-5	TRBJ2-2	CASSYSTGQPGELFF	TGTGCCAGCAGTTACTCGACAGGACAACCCGGGGAGCTGTTTTTT
TRBD2	once	TRBV28	TRBJ2-1	CASSLFTSGGNNEQFF	TGTGCCAGCAGTTTGTTCACTAGCGGGGGAAACAATGAGCAGTTCTTC
.	.	TRBV28	TRBJ1-2	CASSLDSVGDGYTF	TGTGCCAGCAGTTTAGACAGCGTCGGAGATGGCTACACCTTC
TRBD1	.	TRBV27	TRBJ1-1	CASRGQRQGGFTEAFF	TGTGCCAGCAGAGGACAGAGACAGGGCGGTTTCACTGAAGCTTTCTTT
.	.	TRBV7-6	TRBJ1-4	CASSPNTGGSEKLFF	TGTGCCAGCAGCCCAAACACCGGGGGATCTGAAAAACTGTTTTTT
.	.	TRBV6-2/TRBV6-3	TRBJ2-3	CASSYGPDTQYF	TGTGCCAGCAGTTACGGGCCAGATACGCAGTATTTT
TRBD2	few	TRBV5-1	TRBJ2-1	CASSLVSGRALSPTPDEQFF	TGCGCCAGCAGCTTGGTAAGCGGGAGGGCCTTAAGTCCTACGCCCGATGAGCAGTTCTTC
.	.	TRBV7-9	TRBJ1-4	CASSLLRGISNEKLFF	TGTGCCAGCAGCTTACTCCGAGGAATTAGTAATGAAAAACTGTTTTTT
TRBD2	once	TRBV19	TRBJ2-3	CASSTTSYSTDTQYF	TGTGCCAGTAGTACGACTAGCTACTCGACAGATACGCAGTATTTT
TRBD1	.	TRBV19	TRBJ1-5	CASSTGDRSNQPQHF	TGTGCCAGTAGTACCGGGGACAGAAGCAATCAGCCCCAGCATTTT
.	.	TRBV30	TRBJ1-5	CAWSRASNQPQHF	TGTGCCTGGAGTAGGGCAAGCAATCAGCCCCAGCATTTT
TRBD1	few	TRBV5-1	TRBJ1-2	CASSSRQGDYGYTF	TGCGCCAGCAGCTCCCGACAGGGCGACTATGGCTACACCTTC
.	.	TRBV9	TRBJ1-1	CASSVLGGNTEAFF	TGTGCCAGCAGCGTGCTAGGGGGAAACACTGAAGCTTTCTTT
.	once	TRBV4-1	TRBJ1-6	CASSQDGRVSYNSPLHF	TGCGCCAGCAGCCAAGATGGGAGGGTATCCTATAATTCACCCCTCCACTTT
.	.	TRBV9	TRBJ1-3	CASSVEGAWSGNTIYF	TGTGCCAGCAGCGTAGAAGGGGCTTGGTCTGGAAACACCATATATTTT
.	.	TRBV11-2	TRBJ2-7	CASSLAGQSYEQYF	TGTGCCAGCAGCTTAGCAGGACAGTCCTACGAGCAGTACTTC
.	.	TRBV25-1	TRBJ1-5	CASSDSHNQPQHF	TGTGCCAGCAGTGACAGTCACAATCAGCCCCAGCATTTT
TRBD1	.	TRBV10-1	TRBJ1-5	CASSEANRDRGFSQPQHF	TGCGCCAGCAGTGAGGCGAACAGGGACAGGGGGTTTTCCCAGCCCCAGCATTTT
.	.	TRBV7-2	TRBJ1-5	CASSFWGRGESQPQHF	TGTGCCAGCAGCTTCTGGGGCAGGGGAGAAAGCCAGCCCCAGCATTTT
.	.	TRBV2	TRBJ1-5	CASKVGVPGNQPQHF	TGTGCCAGCAAGGTGGGGGTCCCGGGCAATCAGCCCCAGCATTTT
TRBD2	.	TRBV19	TRBJ2-1	CASSMSSGSHNEQFF	TGTGCCAGTAGTATGTCTAGCGGGAGCCACAATGAGCAGTTCTTC
.	.	TRBV18	TRBJ1-1	CASSPSLDTEAFF	TGTGCCAGCTCACCCTCTTTGGACACTGAAGCTTTCTTT
.	.	TRBV19	TRBJ1-1	CASSIGGEAFF	TGTGCCAGTAGTATTGGTGGTGAAGCTTTCTTT
.	.	TRBV10-3	TRBJ1-5	CAITGQEDQPQHF	TGTGCCATCACCGGACAAGAAGATCAGCCCCAGCATTTT
.	.	TRBV5-5	TRBJ2-2	CASSLSQGNTGELFF	TGTGCCAGCAGCTTGTCCCAGGGGAACACCGGGGAGCTGTTTTTT
.	.	TRBV21-1	TRBJ2-7	CASSQGELAGASYEQYF	TGTGCCAGCAGCCAGGGGGAACTAGCGGGAGCATCCTACGAGCAGTACTTC
.	.	TRBV15	TRBJ1-1	CATSREGSGEAFF	TGTGCCACCAGCAGAGAAGGGTCGGGAGAAGCTTTCTTT
.	.	TRBV14	TRBJ1-1	CASSQFSEAFF	TGTGCCAGCAGCCAATTCAGTGAAGCTTTCTTT
TRBD1	.	TRBV7-6	TRBJ1-1	CASSLGTGMGTEAFF	TGTGCCAGCAGCTTAGGGACAGGAATGGGTACTGAAGCTTTCTTT
.	.	TRBV18	TRBJ2-4	CASSDPGLGTKNIQYF	TGTGCCAGCTCGGACCCAGGTCTTGGTACCAAAAACATTCAGTACTTC
.	.	TRBV6-5	TRBJ1-6	CAIGTLSSPLHF	TGTGCCATCGGGACACTCAGTTCACCCCTCCACTTT
TRBD2	.	TRBV28	TRBJ2-3	CASSSPHSLAGDTDTQYF	TGTGCCAGCAGTTCCCCCCACTCACTAGCGGGAGATACAGATACGCAGTATTTT
.	.	TRBV27	TRBJ1-5	CASSLEAPGGRGQPQHF	TGTGCCAGCAGTTTAGAAGCCCCCGGGGGTCGCGGCCAGCCCCAGCATTTT
.	.	TRBV2	TRBJ1-2	CASNRGGGNYGYTF	TGTGCCAGCAACAGAGGGGGGGGCAACTATGGCTACACCTTC
.	.	TRBV11-2	TRBJ1-6	CASSLYEGHRNYSPLHF	TGTGCCAGCAGCTTATACGAAGGACATCGGAATTATTCACCCCTCCACTTT
.	.	TRBV5-6	TRBJ1-1	CASSLVLEIEAFF	TGTGCCAGCAGCTTGGTGTTGGAGATTGAAGCTTTCTTT
TRBD2	.	TRBV30	TRBJ2-3	CAWRGPGTSGSLKGDTQYF	TGTGCCTGGAGGGGTCCCGGGACTAGCGGGAGTCTTAAGGGGGATACGCAGTATTTT
.	.	TRBV18	TRBJ2-1	CASSPNNEQFF	TGTGCCAGCTCACCAAACAATGAGCAGTTCTTC
.	.	TRBV6-6	TRBJ2-6	CASSYDGAGANVLTF	TGTGCCAGCAGTTACGATGGTGCTGGGGCCAACGTCCTGACTTTC
.	.	TRBV10-2	TRBJ2-3	CASRDLGTSTDTQYF	TGCGCCAGCAGGGACCTCGGGACTAGCACAGATACGCAGTATTTT
TRBD1	.	TRBV6-5	TRBJ1-6	CASSLLGGSNSPLHF	TGTGCCAGCAGTTTATTAGGGGGCTCAAATTCACCCCTCCACTTT
TRBD1	.	TRBV19	TRBJ2-3	CASRDSQGTQYF	TGTGCCAGCCGGGACAGCCAGGGTACGCAGTATTTT
TRBD1	.	TRBV6-1	TRBJ1-2	CASSEAGTGYGYTF	TGTGCCAGCAGTGAAGCGGGGACAGGATATGGCTACACCTTC
TRBD1	.	TRBV2	TRBJ1-4	CASRTWGTDNEKLFF	TGTGCCAGCAGAACCTGGGGGACAGATAATGAAAAACTGTTTTTT
.	.	TRBV6-5	TRBJ2-7	CASRIHGGLGEQYF	TGTGCCAGCAGAATCCATGGGGGGCTCGGGGAGCAGTACTTC